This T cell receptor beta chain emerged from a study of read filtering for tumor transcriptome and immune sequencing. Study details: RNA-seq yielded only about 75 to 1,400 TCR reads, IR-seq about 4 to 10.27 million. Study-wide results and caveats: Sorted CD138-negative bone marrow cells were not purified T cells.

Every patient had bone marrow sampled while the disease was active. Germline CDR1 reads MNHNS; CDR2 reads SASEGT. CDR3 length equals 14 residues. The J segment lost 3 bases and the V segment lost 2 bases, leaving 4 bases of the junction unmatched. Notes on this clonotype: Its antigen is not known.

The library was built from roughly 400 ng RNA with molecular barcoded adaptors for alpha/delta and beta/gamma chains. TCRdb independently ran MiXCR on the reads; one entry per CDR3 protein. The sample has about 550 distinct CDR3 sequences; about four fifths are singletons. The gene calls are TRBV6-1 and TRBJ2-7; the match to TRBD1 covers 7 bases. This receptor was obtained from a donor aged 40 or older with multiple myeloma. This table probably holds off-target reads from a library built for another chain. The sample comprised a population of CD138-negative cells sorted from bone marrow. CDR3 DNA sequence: TGTGCCAGCAGTGAATGGACAGGCCTCTACGAGCAGTACTTC. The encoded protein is CASSEWTGLYEQYF.